This TCR beta chain was sequenced for a study of identical twins. Study conclusions and caveats: Twins shared beta out-of-frame sequences in excess, but this excess was weaker. Rather than following the same donors, the conclusions depended on cross-sectional statistical analysis.

This clonotype was observed a handful of times. Its target is unknown. TCRdb processed the 5' RACE reads anew with MiXCR; each CDR3 protein has one entry. The table lists more than 1.5 million distinct CDR3 sequences, roughly 35% of them singletons, with about 0.25% in the top ten. Germline CDR1 and CDR2: MNHNY and SVGAGI (reference sequence). Trimming cost V 2 bases and J 2 bases, with 9 bases left between them. This CDR3 spans 14 amino acids. The sequenced sample consisted of cord blood. This chain connects TRBV6-6 to TRBJ1-2; D gene ambiguous. This receptor was identified in a newborn girl in good health. The CDR3 reads CASSYPGENYGYTF. DNA of the CDR3: TGTGCCAGCAGTTACCCCGGTGAAAACTATGGCTACACCTTC.